The 22 T cell receptor beta chains reported below all come from one sample, sequenced in a study of blood T cells in healthy people across ages. A sample-barcoded 5' primer and a J-beta primer mix were used in a second PCR of roughly 7 to 12 cycles. MiXCR, applied by TCRdb to the 5' RACE reads, yields one record per CDR3 protein. The sample shows 1.6 million or so distinct CDR3 sequences, 30% to 40% of them seen only once. The sequencing input was blood. These receptors were taken from a woman younger than 45 in good health.

This clonotype turned up a few times. The chain carries TRBV2 and TRBJ1-2, with D uncertain. The V end was cut by 2 bases, the J end by 4 bases, with 5 bases between. The germline V gene has CDR1 SNHLY and CDR2 FYNNEI. CDR3 length equals 12 residues. The CDR3 loop is CASSESSYGYTF. The CDR3 DNA sequence: TGTGCCAGCAGTGAAAGCAGCTATGGCTACACCTTC.

V usage is TRBV28 and J usage is TRBJ1-1; 8 bases line up with TRBD1. CDR3 length equals 17 residues. Germline CDR1 and CDR2: MDHEN and SYDVKM. Trimming took 4 bases from V and 7 from J; bases not matched to a gene: 17. The CDR3 DNA sequence: TGTGCCAGCAGTTCTTTCAGAGGGACAGGACCAACGCGTGAAGCTTTCTTT. Its translation is CASSSFRGTGPTREAFF. The complete variable domain, with remaining parts taken from reference TRBV28 and TRBJ1-1, reads DVKVTQSSRYLVKRTGEKVFLECVQDMDHENMFWYRQDPGLGLRLIYFSYDVKMKEKGDIPEGYSVSREKKERFSLILESASTNQTSMYLCASSSFRGTGPTREAFFGQGTRLTVV.

This sequence joins TRBV20-1 and TRBJ2-5; possibly TRBD1 for D (6 bases). The CDR3 has 15 amino acids. Trimming removed 4 bases from V and 3 bases from J, with 18 bases in between. Germline V gene data show CDR1 as DFQATT and CDR2 as SNEGSKA (reference sequence). CDR3 region: CSATDWDNIEETQYF. CDR3 DNA: TGCAGTGCTACCGACTGGGACAACATCGAAGAGACCCAGTACTTC.

In regard to this clonotype: The junction does not match germline at one end; this may be a read error. The chain carries TRBV25-1 and TRBJ2-3, with no clear D. The CDR3 totals 14 residues. Germline V gene lookup returns CDR1 MGHDK and CDR2 SYGVNS. CDR3 region: CASSEVLHTDMQYF. The CDR3 DNA is TGTGCCAGCAGTGAGGTACTACACACAGATATGCAGTATTTT.

The chain couples TRBV5-1 to TRBJ2-5; perhaps TRBD1 as D (5 bases). The V gene's germline CDR1 is SGHRS and CDR2 YFSETQ. The CDR3 covers 14 residues. With 4 bases removed from V and 3 bases from J, the gap between germline ends came to 13 bases. The CDR3 coding sequence is TGCGCCAGCAGCGAAGGACAACCCAAAGAGACCCAGTACTTC. It codes for CASSEGQPKETQYF.

The rearrangement links TRBV7-9 to TRBJ2-5; D possibly corresponds to TRBD2 (6 bases). The V gene's germline CDR1 is SEHNR and CDR2 FQNEAQ (reference sequence). This CDR3 has 15 residues. V lost 5 bases and J lost 11, with 24 bases in between. CDR3 loop: CASSPPAAGIGEQYF. The CDR3 DNA is TGTGCCAGCAGCCCACCGGCGGCGGGGATTGGTGAGCAGTACTTC.

The chain employs TRBV4-1 and TRBJ1-6, with D perhaps TRBD1 (5 bases). The CDR3 contains 15 residues. The ends were cut back, 4 bases at V and 5 bases at J, with 12 bases in the middle. Germline CDR1 and CDR2: MGHRA and YSYEKL. Here the CDR3 DNA reads TGCGCCAGCAGCCCGAGGGGCCTCGATAATTCACCCCTCCACTTT. Its protein product is CASSPRGLDNSPLHF.

Comment on this clonotype: This may come from a read error, since a much larger clone is one base off. This chain joins TRBV6-6 and TRBJ2-1; D is unclear. The CDR3 consists of 13 residues. Looked up from germline, CDR1 is MNHNY and CDR2 is SVGAGI (reference sequence). CDR3 DNA: TGTGCCAGCAGTTATGGTTCCTACAATAAGCAGTTCTTC. Protein: CASSYGSYNKQFF.

The rearrangement links TRBV30 to TRBJ2-3, with D hard to call. The V end was cut by 2 bases, the J end by 6 bases, with 15 bases between. The CDR3 has 14 residues. CDR1 is GTSNPN, CDR2 SVGIG, per germline (reference sequence). The CDR3 here is CAWSPGHAGDTQYF. The CDR3 DNA reads as TGTGCCTGGAGTCCCGGTCACGCCGGGGATACGCAGTATTTT.

The rearrangement joins TRBV5-8 to TRBJ1-6; D is possibly TRBD1 (5 bases). Germline lookup yields CDR1 SGHTS and CDR2 YDEGEE. Trimming pared 0 bases from V and 3 bases from J, leaving 13 bases between. There are 17 residues in the CDR3. This CDR3 is CASSLVIGTGYNSPLHF. CDR3 coding DNA: TGTGCCAGCAGCTTGGTAATCGGAACAGGCTATAATTCACCCCTCCACTTT.

The chain combines TRBV7-2 with TRBJ2-5; 16 bases are shared with TRBD2. V was pared by 5 bases and J by 5 bases, with 8 bases of the junction left unmatched. The CDR3 contains 17 residues. Per germline, CDR1 SGHTA and CDR2 FQGNSA. CDR3 sequence reads: CASSPGTSGRAGETQYF. The DNA of the CDR3 is TGTGCCAGCAGCCCAGGGACTAGCGGGAGGGCCGGGGAGACCCAGTACTTC.

This clonotype appeared a few times. The chain joins TRBV11-1 to TRBJ2-6; D gene ambiguous. The germline CDR1 and CDR2 sequences are SGHAT and FQDESV (reference sequence). The CDR3 contains 15 residues. V was shortened by 1 base and J by 0 bases, with 4 bases between the two germline ends. The CDR3 region has the DNA TGTGCCAGCAGCTTAGTTCCCTCTGGGGCCAACGTCCTGACTTTC. Translated: CASSLVPSGANVLTF.

In its sample, this clonotype was seen many times. V usage is TRBV11-1 and J usage is TRBJ2-4; a possible D gene is TRBD1 (6 bases). The CDR3 extends over 14 amino acids. Trimming stripped 6 bases from V and 6 bases from J, with 15 bases between. From germline, CDR1 is SGHAT and CDR2 FQDESV (reference sequence). CDR3 sequence: CASSPREGVNIQYF. CDR3 coding DNA: TGTGCCAGCAGTCCCCGTGAGGGGGTAAACATTCAGTACTTC.

The chain couples TRBV25-1 to TRBJ1-1; D ambiguous. The CDR3 has 13 residues. The V and J ends lost 0 bases and 7 bases respectively, with 9 bases between them. Germline CDR1 reads MGHDK; CDR2 reads SYGVNS. The DNA for the CDR3 is TGTGCCAGCAGTGAATACTCGGGGAATGAAGCTTTCTTT. Encoded protein: CASSEYSGNEAFF.

This clonotype has only a few counts. J is TRBJ2-2 and V is TRBV10-1; D tentatively reads TRBD1 or TRBD2 (5 bases each). The CDR3 extends over 15 amino acids. Germline lookup yields CDR1 WNHNN and CDR2 SYGVQD (reference sequence). V shed 0 bases and J shed 2 bases, with 7 bases lying between them. The CDR3 protein is CASSESRGNTGELFF. CDR3 in DNA: TGCGCCAGCAGTGAGTCGAGGGGTAACACCGGGGAGCTGTTTTTT.

This clonotype was seen many times. The V and J genes are TRBV12-3 or TRBV12-4 and TRBJ2-4, with a possible D match to TRBD1 (6 bases). V lost 6 bases and J lost 3, with 12 bases in between. CDR3 length: 14 amino acids. The CDR3 DNA reads TGTGCCAGCAGCCACAGGGTGAACAAAAACATTCAGTACTTC. The encoded protein is CASSHRVNKNIQYF.

V and J are TRBV7-8 and TRBJ2-7; maybe TRBD2 (6 bases). CDR3 length equals 16 residues. Germline values: CDR1 SGHVS, CDR2 FQNEAQ. Trimming took off 3 bases at V and 2 bases at J, with 17 bases between the two ends. The CDR3 reads CASSFWRGGKAYEQYF. In DNA, the CDR3 is TGTGCCAGCAGCTTTTGGAGGGGTGGCAAGGCCTACGAGCAGTACTTC.

Many counts were recorded for this clonotype. V usage is TRBV20-1 and J usage is TRBJ2-1, with TRBD1 matching 7 bases. V lost 4 bases, J lost 0 bases, and 3 bases stayed unmatched. Per the germline V gene, CDR1 is DFQATT and CDR2 is SNEGSKA (reference sequence). The CDR3 covers 14 residues. CDR3 protein: CSATQGSSYNEQFF. CDR3 nucleotides: TGCAGTGCTACACAGGGGAGCTCCTACAATGAGCAGTTCTTC.

V usage is TRBV11-2 and J usage is TRBJ2-7, with a possible D match to TRBD2 (5 bases). The CDR3 is 15 residues long. V gave up 0 bases and J gave up 3 bases, with 12 bases separating them. Germline CDR1 reads SGHAT; CDR2 reads FQNNGV. The CDR3 DNA is TGTGCCAGCAGCTTAGACGGGGTGACTCTCTACGAGCAGTACTTC. The encoded protein is CASSLDGVTLYEQYF.

Regarding this clonotype: One junction end disagrees with the germline gene, perhaps due to a read error. The chain combines TRBV28 with TRBJ2-3; possible D gene TRBD1, 6 bases. CDR3 size: 13 residues. Per germline, CDR1 MDHEN and CDR2 SYDVKM. Here the CDR3 reads CVSSLRGTDTQYF. CDR3 DNA sequence: TGTGTCAGCAGTTTAAGGGGGACAGATACGCAGTATTTT.

This clonotype was detected ten times or more. This CDR3 reads CASSTTLYPEQYF. The DNA for the CDR3 is TGTGCCAGCAGTACCACCTTATATCCGGAGCAGTACTTC. The chain links TRBV28 to TRBJ2-7; D unresolved. V was pared by 5 bases and J by 7 bases, with 15 bases between. The CDR3 covers 13 residues. Per germline, CDR1 MDHEN and CDR2 SYDVKM.

The rearrangement joins TRBV2 to TRBJ2-3, with D possibly called TRBD1 or TRBD2 (5 bases each). The V gene lost 8 bases and the J gene lost 2 bases, with 14 bases spanning the gap. Germline lookup yields CDR1 SNHLY and CDR2 FYNNEI. This CDR3 has 14 amino acids. CDR3 in DNA: TGTGCCAGCGACAGCCGGGGTTTCACAGATACGCAGTATTTT. Protein product: CASDSRGFTDTQYF. Complete variable domain (other parts from reference TRBV2 and TRBJ2-3): EPEVTQTPSHQVTQMGQEVILRCVPISNHLYFYWYRQILGQKVEFLVSFYNNEISEKSEIFDDQFSVERPDGSNFTLKIRSTKLEDSAMYFCASDSRGFTDTQYFGPGTRLTVL.